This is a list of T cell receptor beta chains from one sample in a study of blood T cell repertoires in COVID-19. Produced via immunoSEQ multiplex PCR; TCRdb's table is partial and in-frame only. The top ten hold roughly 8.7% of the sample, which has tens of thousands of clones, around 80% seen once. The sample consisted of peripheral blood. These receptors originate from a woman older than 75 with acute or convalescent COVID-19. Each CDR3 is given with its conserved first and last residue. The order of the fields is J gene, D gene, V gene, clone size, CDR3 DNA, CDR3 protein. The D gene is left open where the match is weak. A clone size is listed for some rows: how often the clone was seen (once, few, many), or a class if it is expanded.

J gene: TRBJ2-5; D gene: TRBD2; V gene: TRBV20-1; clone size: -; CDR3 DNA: TGCAGTGCTAGTGCGGGACTAGCGGGATTAGGAACCCAGTACTTC; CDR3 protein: CSASAGLAGLGTQYF
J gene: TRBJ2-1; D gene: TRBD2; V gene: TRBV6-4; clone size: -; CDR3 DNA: TGTGCCAGCAGCTCACTAGCGGGGGGCTGGGGTTACAATGAGCAGTTCTTC; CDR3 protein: CASSSLAGGWGYNEQFF
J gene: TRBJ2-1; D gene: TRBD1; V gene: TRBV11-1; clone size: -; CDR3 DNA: TGTGCCAGCAGCTTAAGGACAGGGTGGACGGTCAATGAGCAGTTCTTC; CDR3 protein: CASSLRTGWTVNEQFF
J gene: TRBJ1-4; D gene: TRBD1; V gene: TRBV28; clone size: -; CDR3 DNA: TGTGCCATCCGGACAGGCACCAATGAAAAACTGTTTTTT; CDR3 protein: CAIRTGTNEKLFF
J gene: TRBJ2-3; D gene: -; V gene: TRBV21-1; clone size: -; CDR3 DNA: TGTGCCAGCAGCAGACCCGAACTTCGACAGGGCTATTCCCCAGATACGCAGTATTTT; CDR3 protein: CASSRPELRQGYSPDTQYF
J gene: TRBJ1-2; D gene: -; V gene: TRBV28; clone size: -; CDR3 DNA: TGTGCCAGCAGTTCGAGGCTGTATGGCTACACCTTC; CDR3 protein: CASSSRLYGYTF
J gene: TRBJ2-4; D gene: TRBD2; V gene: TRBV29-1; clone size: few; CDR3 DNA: TGCAGCGTTCGGGAGGTGCTAGCCAAAAACATTCAGTACTTC; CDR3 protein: CSVREVLAKNIQYF
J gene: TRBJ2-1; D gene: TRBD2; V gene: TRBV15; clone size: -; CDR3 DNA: TGTGCCACCAGCAGAGATTCATTGTGGGAGGGCCCGGGGAATGAGCAGTTCTTC; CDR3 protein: CATSRDSLWEGPGNEQFF
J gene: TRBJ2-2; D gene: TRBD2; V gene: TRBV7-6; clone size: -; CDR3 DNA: TGTGCCAGCAGATTAAGCGGGATGGATAGCGGGGAGCTGTTTTTT; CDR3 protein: CASRLSGMDSGELFF
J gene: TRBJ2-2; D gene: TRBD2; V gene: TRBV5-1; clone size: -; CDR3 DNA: TGCGCCAGCAGCTTGGCCCCGGCGGGAGGGCCCGACGGGGAGCTGTTTTTT; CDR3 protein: CASSLAPAGGPDGELFF
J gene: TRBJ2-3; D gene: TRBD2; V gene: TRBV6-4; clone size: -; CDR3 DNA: TGTGCCAGCAGCCTATACGGGACTAGCGGGCCGCCGGATACGCAGTATTTT; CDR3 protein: CASSLYGTSGPPDTQYF
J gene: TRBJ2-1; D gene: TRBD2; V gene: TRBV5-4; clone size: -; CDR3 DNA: TGTGCCAGCAGCACGACTAGCCAGTACAATGAGCAGTTCTTC; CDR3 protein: CASSTTSQYNEQFF
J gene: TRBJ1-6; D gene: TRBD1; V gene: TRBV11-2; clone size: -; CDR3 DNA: TGTGCCAGCAGCACCGGGACAGGGACGGGTAATTCACCCCTCCACTTT; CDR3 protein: CASSTGTGTGNSPLHF
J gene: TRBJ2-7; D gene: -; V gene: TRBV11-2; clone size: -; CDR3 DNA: TGTGCCAGCAGCTTAAATTCGGGTCCGTACGAGCAGTACTTC; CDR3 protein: CASSLNSGPYEQYF
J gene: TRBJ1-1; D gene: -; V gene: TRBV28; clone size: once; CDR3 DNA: TGTGCCAGCAGTTCTTTAAGGGGTTTGAACACTGAAGCTTTCTTT; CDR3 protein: CASSSLRGLNTEAFF
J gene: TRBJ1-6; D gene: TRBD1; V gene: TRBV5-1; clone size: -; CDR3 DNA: TGCGCCAGCAGCTCCGGACAGGTTGATTCACCCCTCCACTTT; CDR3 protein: CASSSGQVDSPLHF
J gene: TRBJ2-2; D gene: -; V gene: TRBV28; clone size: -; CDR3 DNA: TGTGCGCACGAAACAACGAACACCGGGGAGCTGTTTTTT; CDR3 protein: CAHETTNTGELFF
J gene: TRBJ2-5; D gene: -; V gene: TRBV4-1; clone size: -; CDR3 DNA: TGCGCCAGCAGCCAAGCTCCAACAGACCAAGAGACCCAGTACTTC; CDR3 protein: CASSQAPTDQETQYF
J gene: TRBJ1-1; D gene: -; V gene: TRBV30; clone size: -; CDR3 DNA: TGTGCCTGGAGATCGGCAAGCTACAGTGAAGCTTTCTTT; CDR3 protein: CAWRSASYSEAFF
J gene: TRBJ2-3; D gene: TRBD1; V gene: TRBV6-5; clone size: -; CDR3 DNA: TGTGCCAGCAGGGACAGGGCACACACAGATACGCAGTATTTT; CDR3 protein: CASRDRAHTDTQYF
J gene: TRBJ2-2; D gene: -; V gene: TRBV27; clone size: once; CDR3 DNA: TGTGCCAGCAGTTTATTCGGGAGCCGGGAGCTGTTTTTT; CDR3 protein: CASSLFGSRELFF
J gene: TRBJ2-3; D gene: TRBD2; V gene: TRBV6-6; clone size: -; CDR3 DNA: TGTGGCGGAGCGGGAGGGCCTTTAGATACGCAGTATTTT; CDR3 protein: CGGAGGPLDTQYF
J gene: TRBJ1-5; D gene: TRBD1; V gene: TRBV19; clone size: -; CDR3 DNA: TGTGCCAGTTCCGCAGGGGGCGGCAATCAGCCCCAGCATTTT; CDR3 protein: CASSAGGGNQPQHF
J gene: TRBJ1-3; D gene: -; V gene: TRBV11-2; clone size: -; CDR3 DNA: TGTGCCAGCAGTTTATCCGGGTCTGGAAACACCATATATTTT; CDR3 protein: CASSLSGSGNTIYF
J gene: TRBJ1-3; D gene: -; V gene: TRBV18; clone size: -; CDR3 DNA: TGTGCCAGCTCACCTATAAAGCTTTCGGGAAACACCATATATTTT; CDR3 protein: CASSPIKLSGNTIYF
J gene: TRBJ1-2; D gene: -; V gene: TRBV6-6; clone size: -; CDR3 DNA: TGTGCCAGCAGTGGTGGGGGCTGGGACTATGGCTACACCTTC; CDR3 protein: CASSGGGWDYGYTF
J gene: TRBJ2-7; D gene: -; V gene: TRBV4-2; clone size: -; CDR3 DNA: TGTGCCAGCAGCCAAGATTCCGGGACCTACGAGCAGTACTTC; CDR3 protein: CASSQDSGTYEQYF
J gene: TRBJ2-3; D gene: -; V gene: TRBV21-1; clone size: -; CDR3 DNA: TGTGCCAGCAGCAAACGGGACCCTAGCGAAAGAACAGATACGCAGTATTTT; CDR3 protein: CASSKRDPSERTDTQYF
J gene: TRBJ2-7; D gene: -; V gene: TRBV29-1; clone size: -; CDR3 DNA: TGCAGCGTGGACCTCGGACAAACCTACGAGCAGTACTTC; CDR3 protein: CSVDLGQTYEQYF
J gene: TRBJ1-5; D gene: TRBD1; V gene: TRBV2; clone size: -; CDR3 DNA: TGTGCCAGCAGTACCGACAGGGGTGGCAATCAGCCCCAGCATTTT; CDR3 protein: CASSTDRGGNQPQHF